A single sample is the source of the 23 T cell receptor beta chains below, sequenced in a study of T cell responses to AZD1222 COVID-19 vaccine. Libraries were prepared by immunoSEQ multiplex PCR; TCRdb keeps only in-frame clonotypes and omits some of them. In the table there are some 120,000 clones, approximately 86% of which are singletons. The sample in question was peripheral blood, obtained on day 0 of AZD1222 vaccination. These receptors were collected from an adult in good health.

The chain carries TRBV12-3 or TRBV12-4 and TRBJ1-6; no clear D. The germline V and J ends were trimmed by 3 bases and 3 bases, with 3 bases remaining between them. The CDR3 contains 13 residues. CDR3 nucleotides: TGTGCCAGCAGTTTTAACTATAATTCACCCCTCCACTTT. Its protein is CASSFNYNSPLHF.

The gene calls are TRBV29-1 and TRBJ1-2, with D uncertain. Germline CDR1 reads SQVTM; CDR2 reads ANQGSEA. Trimming removed 4 bases from V and 1 base from J, with 10 bases in between. CDR3 length: 13 amino acids. CDR3 amino acids: CSVAGDINYGYTF. The DNA of the CDR3 is TGCAGCGTTGCCGGAGATATTAACTATGGCTACACCTTC. The full variable domain, rest sourced from reference TRBV29-1 and TRBJ1-2, is SAVISQKPSRDICQRGTSLTIQCQVDSQVTMMFWYRQQPGQSLTLIATANQGSEATYESGFVIDKFPISRPNLTFSTLTVSNMSPEDSSIYLCSVAGDINYGYTFGSGTRLTVV.

The gene calls are TRBV19 and TRBJ1-1; D is possibly TRBD1 (5 bases). Trimming removed 3 bases from V and 6 bases from J, with 17 bases in between. This CDR3 contains 15 residues. Germline V CDR1 and CDR2: LNHDA, SQIVND (reference sequence). CDR3: CASSIGREGISEAFF. The CDR3 DNA is TGTGCCAGTAGTATTGGACGGGAGGGGATCTCTGAAGCTTTCTTT.

In DNA, the CDR3 is TGTGCCTGGAGTCAGAGCCCTAATAGGAATGAGCAGTTCTTC. Protein: CAWSQSPNRNEQFF. V and J are TRBV30 and TRBJ2-1; no definite D call. Germline values: CDR1 GTSNPN, CDR2 SVGIG (reference sequence). Trimming removed 2 bases at V and 7 bases at J, with 15 bases between. CDR3 length: 14 residues.

The rearrangement uses TRBV7-9 and TRBJ2-4, with 16 bases fitting TRBD2. Germline CDR1 is SEHNR and CDR2 is FQNEAQ (reference sequence). The CDR3 has 18 amino acids. Germline trimming cut 5 bases from V and 4 bases from J; bases unmatched to any gene: 8. CDR3 bases: TGTGCCAGCAGCCCCCCGGGACTAGCGGGAGGGCCAAAAAACATTCAGTACTTC. Translation gives CASSPPGLAGGPKNIQYF.

CDR3 in amino acids: CASSQDWGRNSPLHF. The CDR3, as DNA: TGTGCCAGCAGCCAAGATTGGGGGAGAAATTCACCCCTCCACTTT. The V gene is TRBV14, the J gene TRBJ1-6, with TRBD1 as a possible D gene (5 bases). The V end lost 0 bases, the J end lost 7 bases, and 10 bases lay between the germline ends. The CDR3 runs 15 residues. The germline CDR1 and CDR2 sequences are SGHDN and FVKESK.

CDR3 DNA: TGTGCCAGTAGTATAAGGGCAGGGGCGAGTCAGCCCCAGCATTTT. Amino acid sequence: CASSIRAGASQPQHF. The chain has TRBV19 and TRBJ1-5; the D gene is possibly TRBD1 (6 bases). Germline CDR1 and CDR2: LNHDA and SQIVND (reference sequence). The CDR3 loop spans 15 amino acids. The germline V and J ends were trimmed by 2 bases and 6 bases, with 14 bases remaining between them.

This chain uses TRBV18 with TRBJ2-2; 7 bases align to TRBD1. This CDR3 contains 16 residues. J lost 0 bases, V lost 0 bases, and 1 base had no gene match. Germline CDR1 reads KGHSH; CDR2 reads LQKENI. The CDR3 DNA reads as TGTGCCAGCTCACCACCAGGGGGCACGAACACCGGGGAGCTGTTTTTT. Translated, it gives CASSPPGGTNTGELFF.

The J gene is TRBJ1-2, the V gene TRBV11-3; TRBD1 might be the D (5 bases). There are 13 residues in the CDR3. CDR1 and CDR2 (germline): SGHNT, YENEEA. Trimming cost V 2 bases and J 6 bases, with 10 bases left between them. The CDR3 loop reads CASSLMGGDGYTF. The CDR3, as DNA: TGTGCCAGCAGCTTAATGGGAGGGGATGGCTACACCTTC.

The chain links TRBV29-1 to TRBJ2-2; D remains unclear. This CDR3 spans 16 amino acids. The V end lost 1 base, the J end lost 0 bases, and 12 bases lay between the germline ends. The germline V gene has CDR1 SQVTM and CDR2 ANQGSEA. The CDR3 region has the DNA TGCAGCGTTGAAGGACTGGGCAGGTCGAACACCGGGGAGCTGTTTTTT. This codes for CSVEGLGRSNTGELFF.

This clone was detected only once. This chain joins TRBV6-2 or TRBV6-3 and TRBJ2-1; the D is unclear. The germline gives CDR1 MNHEY, CDR2 SVGEGT. The CDR3 totals 13 residues. With 2 bases removed from V and 4 bases from J, the gap between germline ends came to 6 bases. CDR3 region: CASSYPSYNEQFF. The CDR3 DNA is TGTGCCAGCAGTTACCCGAGTTACAATGAGCAGTTCTTC.

V and J are TRBV2 and TRBJ1-2; no clear D gene. CDR1 and CDR2 from the germline V gene are SNHLY and FYNNEI. This CDR3 comprises 13 residues. The V end lost 7 bases, the J end lost 8 bases, and 17 bases lay between the germline ends. DNA of the CDR3: TGTGCCAGCATCCTCGACCTCGGTTCCGGCTACACCTTC. It yields the protein CASILDLGSGYTF. Full variable domain (outside the CDR3, taken from reference TRBV2 and TRBJ1-2): EPEVTQTPSHQVTQMGQEVILRCVPISNHLYFYWYRQILGQKVEFLVSFYNNEISEKSEIFDDQFSVERPDGSNFTLKIRSTKLEDSAMYFCASILDLGSGYTFGSGTRLTVV.

This sequence joins TRBV2 and TRBJ1-1, with D perhaps TRBD1 (6 bases). The CDR3 loop spans 14 amino acids. Per germline, CDR1 SNHLY and CDR2 FYNNEI. With 5 bases removed from V and 0 bases from J, the gap between germline ends came to 10 bases. The CDR3 here is CASSRTALNTEAFF. The CDR3 nucleotides are TGTGCCAGCAGTAGGACAGCCCTGAACACTGAAGCTTTCTTT.

The chain recombines TRBV7-9 with TRBJ2-1; 9 bases line up with TRBD2. Germline V gene lookup returns CDR1 SEHNR and CDR2 FQNEAQ (reference sequence). The CDR3 runs to 15 residues. V was pared by 4 bases and J by 5 bases, with 6 bases of the junction left unmatched. CDR3 loop: CASSYSGSGHNEQFF. The CDR3 bases are TGTGCCAGCAGCTATAGCGGGAGTGGGCACAATGAGCAGTTCTTC.

This clone was seen only once. The chain employs TRBV5-1 and TRBJ2-1; 14 nucleotides match TRBD2. The ends lost 4 bases at V and 9 bases at J; junction bases unmatched: 6. The length of the CDR3 is 15 residues. Germline loops: CDR1 SGHRS, CDR2 YFSETQ. CDR3 DNA: TGCGCCAGCAGCGAGACTAGCGGGGGGGCCTTTGAGCAGTTCTTC. Translating gives CASSETSGGAFEQFF.

This clone was recorded once. The chain has TRBV27 and TRBJ1-6; possibly TRBD1 for D (5 bases). From germline, CDR1 is MNHEY and CDR2 SMNVEV (reference sequence). The CDR3 consists of 16 residues. Trimming pared 2 bases from V and 10 bases from J, leaving 18 bases between. The CDR3 DNA follows: TGTGCCAGCAGTTTAAGCCAGCAGGGTGTATGGTCACCCCTCCACTTT. This gives the protein CASSLSQQGVWSPLHF.

The chain is built from TRBV5-1 and TRBJ2-7; TRBD1 agrees at 12 bases. With 3 bases clipped from V and 8 bases from J, the junction kept 24 bases outside the gene matches. This CDR3 is 20 amino acids long. Per the germline V gene, CDR1 is SGHRS and CDR2 is YFSETQ. The CDR3 DNA follows: TGCGCCAGCAGCTCGTTATCCGGGACAGGGGGCGACGAGGTTGTGGAAAAGCAGTACTTC. Encoded protein: CASSSLSGTGGDEVVEKQYF.

This clone appeared a few times. The V call is TRBV2, the J call TRBJ2-7; D gene unclear. Deletions cut 5 bases from V and 3 bases from J, with 17 bases between. Germline values: CDR1 SNHLY, CDR2 FYNNEI. This CDR3 comprises 15 residues. CDR3 sequence: CASSHDKNSLYEQYF. The DNA of the CDR3 is TGTGCCAGCAGTCACGACAAGAACTCTCTCTACGAGCAGTACTTC.

This clone was observed a single time. The gene calls are TRBV3-1 (or the pseudogene TRBV3-2) and TRBJ1-1; D uncertain. CDR3 length: 11 residues. The germline V gene encodes CDR1 LGHDT and CDR2 YNNKEL (reference sequence). The V end lost 3 bases, the J end lost 4 bases, and 3 bases lay between the germline ends. The CDR3 DNA sequence: TGTGCCAGCAGCCAGACCACTGAAGCTTTCTTT. Its protein is CASSQTTEAFF.

In this sample, this clone turned up a few times. This chain connects TRBV19 to TRBJ1-5; D gene ambiguous. Germline V gene lookup returns CDR1 LNHDA and CDR2 SQIVND (reference sequence). The CDR3 totals 15 residues. V was cut by 3 bases and J by 2 bases, with 11 bases left in between. Written as DNA, the CDR3 is TGTGCCAGTAGTATTCTCCTCGGTGGCAATCAGCCCCAGCATTTT. It codes for CASSILLGGNQPQHF. Together with reference TRBV19 and TRBJ1-5, the CDR3 gives the full variable domain: DGGITQSPKYLFRKEGQNVTLSCEQNLNHDAMYWYRQDPGQGLRLIYYSQIVNDFQKGDIAEGYSVSREKKESFPLTVTSAQKNPTAFYLCASSILLGGNQPQHFGDGTRLSIL.

J is TRBJ2-3 and V is TRBV18; 11 bases are a match to TRBD2. V shed 3 bases and J 1 base; nucleotides not matched to a gene: 0. CDR1 and CDR2 (germline): KGHSH, LQKENI. The CDR3 loop spans 15 amino acids. As DNA, the CDR3 is TGTGCCAGCTCACCGACTAGCGGGGGCACAGATACGCAGTATTTT. It is translated as CASSPTSGGTDTQYF.

The V call is TRBV5-1, the J call TRBJ1-5; 7 bases line up with TRBD1. This CDR3 spans 15 amino acids. Germline trimming cut 0 bases from V and 4 bases from J; bases unmatched to any gene: 4. Germline CDR1 is SGHRS and CDR2 is YFSETQ. CDR3 loop: CASSLVGDSNQPQHF. The CDR3 DNA reads as TGCGCCAGCAGCTTGGTGGGGGACAGTAATCAGCCCCAGCATTTT.

This clone occurred a few times. The chain links TRBV19 to TRBJ1-5; 8 bases are shared with TRBD1. V lost 6 bases and J lost 9; bases outside the gene matches: 10. From germline, CDR1 is LNHDA and CDR2 SQIVND (reference sequence). CDR3 size: 14 residues. For the CDR3, the DNA is TGTGCCAGTAGCGAGGGGACAGGCGCCCTGCCCCAGCATTTT. Translating gives CASSEGTGALPQHF. Looking up the rest from reference TRBV19 and TRBJ1-5 gives the full variable domain: DGGITQSPKYLFRKEGQNVTLSCEQNLNHDAMYWYRQDPGQGLRLIYYSQIVNDFQKGDIAEGYSVSREKKESFPLTVTSAQKNPTAFYLCASSEGTGALPQHFGDGTRLSIL.